A single sample is the source of the 29 T cell receptor beta chains below, sequenced in a study of radiation and T cells in renal cell carcinoma. Clones were read by immunoSEQ multiplex PCR, and TCRdb kept only the in-frame ones, dropping some. This sample has around 140,000 clones, with roughly 90% found just once. The time point: baseline pretreatment blood. This sample's treatment: 15 Gy SBRT to primary tumor, nephrectomy 4 weeks later. The sample here was blood, taken from a patient whose treatment included radiotherapy and nephrectomy. The receptors were sampled from a woman between 70 and 85 years old with renal cell carcinoma.

The chain is built from TRBV29-1 and TRBJ1-2; D is unclear. CDR3 length: 13 residues. The V gene lost 4 bases and the J gene lost 4 bases, with 13 bases spanning the gap. CDR1 and CDR2 (germline): SQVTM, ANQGSEA. The CDR3 DNA is TGCAGCGTTGTTAGTTCGAGCCCCTATGGCTACACCTTC. Translating it yields CSVVSSSPYGYTF.

CDR3 in DNA: TGTGCCAGCAAGTCCGGGACTAGGGAGTTCTTC. This gives the protein CASKSGTREFF. The chain links TRBV6-5 to TRBJ2-1; 8 nucleotides agree with TRBD2. There are 11 residues in the CDR3. The junction had 7 bases not matched to a gene; V was cut back by 7 bases and J by 14 bases. Per germline, CDR1 MNHEY and CDR2 SVGAGI.

The V gene is TRBV6-1, the J gene TRBJ2-3; 7 nucleotides align to TRBD1. Germline CDR1 reads MNHNS; CDR2 reads SASEGT. CDR3 length: 15 residues. The V segment lost 4 bases and the J segment 0 bases; nucleotides outside the gene matches: 4. The CDR3 spells CASSVGTASTDTQYF. DNA for the CDR3: TGTGCCAGCAGTGTAGGGACAGCTAGCACAGATACGCAGTATTTT.

In this sample, this clone turned up a few times. CDR3 in DNA: TGTGCCAGCAGCCGCCGACAGAAAGAGACCCAGTACTTC. This gives the protein CASSRRQKETQYF. The genes are TRBV16 and TRBJ2-5; D is possibly TRBD1 (5 bases). CDR1 and CDR2 from the germline V gene are KGHSY and FQNENV. The V gene lost 4 bases and the J gene lost 3 bases, with 9 bases spanning the gap. CDR3 size: 13 residues.

The chain links TRBV4-2 to TRBJ1-6; 7 bases are shared with TRBD1. Germline lookup yields CDR1 LGHNA and CDR2 YNFKEQ. V lost 4 bases and J lost 5; bases outside the gene matches: 2. The CDR3 runs 14 residues. CDR3 DNA: TGTGCCAGCAGCCCCGGACAGGATAATTCACCCCTCCACTTT. It is translated as CASSPGQDNSPLHF.

V and J are TRBV19 and TRBJ2-7; weak D call: TRBD2 (5 bases). Germline lookup yields CDR1 LNHDA and CDR2 SQIVND (reference sequence). Trimming shortened V by 7 bases and J by 3 bases, and 19 bases separated the two germline ends. The CDR3 covers 15 residues. CDR3 in amino acids: CASTAPRGHHYEQYF. CDR3 DNA: TGTGCCAGTACCGCCCCGAGAGGGCACCACTACGAGCAGTACTTC. Together with reference TRBV19 and TRBJ2-7, the CDR3 gives the full variable domain: DGGITQSPKYLFRKEGQNVTLSCEQNLNHDAMYWYRQDPGQGLRLIYYSQIVNDFQKGDIAEGYSVSREKKESFPLTVTSAQKNPTAFYLCASTAPRGHHYEQYFGPGTRLTVT.

The chain links TRBV12-2 to TRBJ1-1. TRBV12-2 is flagged as a pseudogene. This CDR3 spans 16 amino acids. The CDR3 DNA sequence: TGTGCAAGTCGCTTAGCGTATATGGATGCGGACACTGAAGCTTTCTTT. Its protein is CASRLAYMDADTEAFF.

The chain combines TRBV21-1 with TRBJ2-7; no check of the table's D call, TRBD1, against the DNA was made. TRBV21-1 is flagged as a pseudogene. There are 15 residues in the CDR3. The CDR3 coding sequence is TGTGCCAGCAGCAAAAGGAAGACAGACGACTGGGAGCAGTACTTC. This translates into CASSKRKTDDWEQYF.

This rearrangement joins TRBV5-5 to TRBJ2-3, with unresolved D. V lost 0 bases and J lost 1, with 6 bases in between. From germline, CDR1 is SGHKS and CDR2 YYEKEE (reference sequence). The length of the CDR3 is 14 residues. The CDR3 sequence is CASSLGTGTDTQYF. DNA of the CDR3: TGTGCCAGCAGCTTGGGGACGGGCACAGATACGCAGTATTTT.

The J gene is TRBJ2-7, the V gene TRBV11-2, with D perhaps matching TRBD2 (7 bases). The germline V gene has CDR1 SGHAT and CDR2 FQNNGV. V lost 5 bases, J lost 6 bases, and 20 bases lay in between. The CDR3 runs 15 residues. This chain's CDR3 is CASSVSGTHDFEQYF. The CDR3 nucleotides read TGTGCCAGCAGCGTGAGCGGGACACATGATTTCGAGCAGTACTTC.

This clone appeared a few times. This rearrangement joins TRBV28 to TRBJ1-2, with a possible D match to TRBD1 (6 bases). This CDR3 comprises 15 residues. Germline V gives CDR1 MDHEN, CDR2 SYDVKM. Trimming left V 5 bases short and J 5 bases short, with 18 bases between. The CDR3 region is CASSKCKGGKYGYTF. For the CDR3, the DNA is TGTGCCAGCAGTAAGTGCAAAGGGGGTAAGTATGGCTACACCTTC.

The gene calls are TRBV11-3 and TRBJ1-1; no definite D call. The CDR3 is made up of 14 amino acids. Trimming removed 3 bases at V and 1 base at J, with 9 bases between. Germline loops: CDR1 SGHNT, CDR2 YENEEA. CDR3 coding DNA: TGTGCCAGCAGCTTTCGGGCGGCGAACACTGAAGCTTTCTTT. Translating gives CASSFRAANTEAFF.

V gene TRBV30 combines with J gene TRBJ2-7; TRBD1 matches 9 bases. V trimming: 8 bases; J trimming: 0 bases; junction bases outside the gene matches: 5. The CDR3 is 13 amino acids. Germline V CDR1 and CDR2: GTSNPN, SVGIG (reference sequence). The CDR3: CAGDRGGSYEQYF. The CDR3, as DNA: TGTGCCGGAGACAGGGGGGGCTCCTACGAGCAGTACTTC.

V gene TRBV7-2 combines with J gene TRBJ2-7; D may be TRBD1 (6 bases). Per germline, CDR1 SGHTA and CDR2 FQGNSA. This CDR3 has 14 residues. Trimming removed 5 bases from V and 7 bases from J, with 18 bases in between. CDR3 nucleotides: TGTGCCAGCAGCCAACAGACAGGCCGTGGAGAGCAGTACTTC. Residues: CASSQQTGRGEQYF.

The chain couples TRBV5-5 to TRBJ1-5; D gene ambiguous. Germline CDR1 and CDR2: SGHKS and YYEKEE (reference sequence). Trimming took off 1 base at V and 9 bases at J, with 17 bases between the two ends. CDR3 length: 15 residues. The CDR3 loop is CASSLKGSPDVPQHF. The DNA of the CDR3 is TGTGCCAGCAGCTTGAAAGGGTCCCCCGATGTGCCCCAGCATTTT.

The V gene is TRBV9, the J gene TRBJ2-1; 10 bases are shared with TRBD2. This CDR3 region has 16 residues. V lost 0 bases and J lost 6; bases outside the gene matches: 6. Germline V lookup: CDR1 SGDLS, CDR2 YYNGEE. CDR3 sequence: CASSVDSGGVLNEQFF. DNA of the CDR3: TGTGCCAGCAGCGTAGACAGCGGGGGGGTTCTCAATGAGCAGTTCTTC.

With respect to this clone: The junction departs from germline at one end; a sequencing error may be responsible. The sample holds other DNA sequences that translate to the same CDR3. V is TRBV7-2 and J is TRBJ1-1; D not resolved. In germline, CDR1 is SGHTA, CDR2 FQGNSA. This CDR3 contains 14 residues. Here the CDR3 DNA reads TGTGCCAGCATCCTATGGACGGAGAACACTGAGGCTTTCTTT. It codes for CASILWTENTEAFF.

The genes are TRBV5-6 and TRBJ1-2; D is uncertain. The CDR3 is made up of 15 amino acids. V was clipped by 1 base and J by 4 bases, with 14 bases between them. The V gene's germline CDR1 is SGHDT and CDR2 YYEEEE. The CDR3 spells CASSLKWADAYGYTF. CDR3 DNA: TGTGCCAGCAGCTTGAAGTGGGCAGATGCCTATGGCTACACCTTC.

The chain joins TRBV9 to TRBJ1-6; possible D gene TRBD1, 6 bases. The CDR3 length is 15 residues. Germline lookup yields CDR1 SGDLS and CDR2 YYNGEE. The V end lost 1 base, the J end lost 7 bases, and 12 bases lay between the germline ends. The DNA of the CDR3 is TGTGCCAGCAGCGTAACCTGGGACAAAAATTCACCCCTCCACTTT. This sequence encodes CASSVTWDKNSPLHF.

The CDR3 bases are TGTGCCAGCGGCGAACCAGGGGCAGAGACCCAGTACTTC. Translating it yields CASGEPGAETQYF. The chain employs TRBV5-4 and TRBJ2-5, with D possibly TRBD1 on 6 matching bases. Per the germline V gene, CDR1 is SGHNT and CDR2 is YYREEE (reference sequence). V was cut by 7 bases and J by 4 bases, with 14 bases left in between. CDR3 size: 13 residues.

This chain links TRBV28 with TRBJ1-1, with D unclear. CDR3 length equals 12 residues. Germline CDR1 reads MDHEN; CDR2 reads SYDVKM. V gave up 10 bases and J gave up 1 base, with 10 bases separating them. CDR3 DNA: TGTGCCACACAACAGACGAACACTGAAGCTTTCTTT. It codes for CATQQTNTEAFF.

CDR3 in amino acids: CASSGTIKETQYF. In DNA, the CDR3 is TGTGCCAGTAGTGGCACGATTAAAGAGACCCAGTACTTC. The J gene is TRBJ2-5, the V gene TRBV19, with no clear D. CDR3 size: 13 residues. The germline V and J ends were trimmed by 5 bases and 3 bases, with 10 bases remaining between them. The germline gives CDR1 LNHDA, CDR2 SQIVND (reference sequence).

This clone was seen more than once but under ten times. The J gene is TRBJ1-1, the V gene TRBV4-2; the D gene is possibly TRBD1 (5 bases). The CDR3 is 16 amino acids. The V gene's germline CDR1 is LGHNA and CDR2 YNFKEQ. Trimming cost V 0 bases and J 0 bases, with 11 bases left between them. CDR3 sequence (DNA): TGTGCCAGCAGCCAAGATTTAGGGACGGTGAACACTGAAGCTTTCTTT. Translation gives CASSQDLGTVNTEAFF.

The chain recombines TRBV6-6 with TRBJ1-2; 8 bases are shared with TRBD1. V gave up 0 bases and J gave up 3 bases; unmatched junction bases: 3. From germline, CDR1 is MNHNY and CDR2 SVGAGI (reference sequence). This CDR3 has 15 amino acids. DNA for the CDR3: TGTGCCAGCAGTTACTCGGACAGGGCAGACTATGGCTACACCTTC. This codes for CASSYSDRADYGYTF.

The chain employs TRBV5-6 and TRBJ2-1, with D possibly being TRBD2 (6 bases). This CDR3 is 14 amino acids long. Trimming stripped 0 bases from V and 10 bases from J, with 14 bases between. Germline CDR1 reads SGHDT; CDR2 reads YYEEEE. Here the CDR3 DNA reads TGTGCCAGCAGCTTGGCCGGGAGCCCATACGAGCAGTTCTTC. Translation gives CASSLAGSPYEQFF. Variable domain in full (rest from reference TRBV5-6 and TRBJ2-1): DAGVTQSPTHLIKTRGQQVTLRCSPKSGHDTVSWYQQALGQGPQFIFQYYEEEERQRGNFPDRFSGHQFPNYSSELNVNALLLGDSALYLCASSLAGSPYEQFFGPGTRLTVL.

The J gene is TRBJ2-1, the V gene TRBV11-3; TRBD2 matches at 10 bases. Germline V gene data show CDR1 as SGHNT and CDR2 as YENEEA. This CDR3 comprises 14 residues. Trimming took 8 bases from V and 7 from J; bases not matched to a gene: 8. CDR3 loop: CASEAGGPGNEQFF. In nucleotides, the CDR3 is TGTGCCAGCGAAGCGGGGGGGCCGGGGAATGAGCAGTTCTTC.

The chain is built from TRBV4-1 and TRBJ2-7; tentative D call: TRBD2 (6 bases). Between the trimmed V and J ends, which lost 1 base and 0 bases, there was a span of 10 bases. The CDR3 contains 15 residues. The germline V gene encodes CDR1 MGHRA and CDR2 YSYEKL. The CDR3, as DNA: TGCGCCAGCAGCCAAGGGCACGGGAGCTCCTACGAGCAGTACTTC. This gives the protein CASSQGHGSSYEQYF.

The rearrangement uses TRBV7-2 and TRBJ1-6, with 7 nucleotides matching TRBD1. The germline V gene encodes CDR1 SGHTA and CDR2 FQGNSA. V shed 4 bases and J 5 bases; nucleotides not matched to a gene: 5. The CDR3 is made up of 15 amino acids. This CDR3 reads CASSSGQVNNSPLHF. CDR3 sequence (DNA): TGTGCCAGCAGCTCCGGACAGGTCAATAATTCACCCCTCCACTTT.

This rearrangement joins TRBV7-8 to TRBJ2-1; D is unclear. Germline CDR1 reads SGHVS; CDR2 reads FQNEAQ. V was trimmed by 0 bases and J by 0 bases, leaving 9 bases between them. CDR3 size: 16 residues. In DNA, the CDR3 is TGTGCCAGCAGCTTAGCGACACAAAGCTCCTACAATGAGCAGTTCTTC. Encoded protein: CASSLATQSSYNEQFF. Drawing the rest from reference TRBV7-8 and TRBJ2-1, the complete variable domain is GAGVSQSPRYKVAKRGQDVALRCDPISGHVSLFWYQQALGQGPEFLTYFQNEAQLDKSGLPSDRFFAERPEGSVSTLKIQRTQQEDSAVYLCASSLATQSSYNEQFFGPGTRLTVL.